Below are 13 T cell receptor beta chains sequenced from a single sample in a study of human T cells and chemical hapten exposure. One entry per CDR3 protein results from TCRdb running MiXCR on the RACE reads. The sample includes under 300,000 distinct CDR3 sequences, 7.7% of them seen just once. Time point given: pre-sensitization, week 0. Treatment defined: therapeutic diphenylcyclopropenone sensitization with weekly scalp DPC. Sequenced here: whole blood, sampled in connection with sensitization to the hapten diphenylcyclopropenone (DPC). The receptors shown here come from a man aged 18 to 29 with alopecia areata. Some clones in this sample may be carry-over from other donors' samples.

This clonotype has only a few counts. The CDR3 DNA follows: TGTGCCAGCAGCTTAAGAGAAGGGCTTTTAGGGGGCTACACCTTC. It is translated as CASSLREGLLGGYTF. The chain carries TRBV7-3 and TRBJ1-2; D is unresolved. The germline V and J ends were trimmed by 1 base and 8 bases, with 17 bases remaining between them. The CDR3 spans 15 residues. CDR1 and CDR2 from the germline V gene are SGHTA and FQGTGA.

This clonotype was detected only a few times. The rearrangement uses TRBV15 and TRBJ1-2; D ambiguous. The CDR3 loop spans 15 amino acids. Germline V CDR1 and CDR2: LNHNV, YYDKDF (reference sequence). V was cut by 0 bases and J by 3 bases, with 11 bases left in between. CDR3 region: CATSRDLSAYYGYTF. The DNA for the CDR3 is TGTGCCACCAGCAGAGATCTATCGGCATACTATGGCTACACCTTC.

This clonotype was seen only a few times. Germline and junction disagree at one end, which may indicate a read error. This CDR3 is CASSPGDNRDRDRLRF. Written as DNA, the CDR3 is TGTGCCAGCAGTCCCGGCGACAACCGGGACAGGGATAGGCTGAGGTTT. The chain uses TRBV28 and TRBJ1-4; 9 bases are shared with TRBD1. There are 16 residues in the CDR3. Germline CDR1 is MDHEN and CDR2 is SYDVKM.

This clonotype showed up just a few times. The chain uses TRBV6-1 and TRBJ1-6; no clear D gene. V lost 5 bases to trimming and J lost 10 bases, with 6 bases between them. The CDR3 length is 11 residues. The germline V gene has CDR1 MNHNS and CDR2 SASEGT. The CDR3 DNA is TGTGCCAGCAGTTCTGTATCACCCCTCCACTTT. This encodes CASSSVSPLHF.

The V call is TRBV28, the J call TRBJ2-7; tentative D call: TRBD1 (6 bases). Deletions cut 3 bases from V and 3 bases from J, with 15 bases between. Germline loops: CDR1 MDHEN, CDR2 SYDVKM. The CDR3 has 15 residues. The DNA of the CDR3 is TGTGCCAGCAGTTTTTTTGCGGGCAGGGGCTACGAGCAGTACTTC. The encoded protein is CASSFFAGRGYEQYF.

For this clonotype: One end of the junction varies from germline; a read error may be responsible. CDR3 sequence reads: CASSEWGQAGF. For the CDR3, the DNA is TGTGCCAGCAGTGAATGGGGACAGGCCGGGTTC. The genes are TRBV6-1 and TRBJ2-7; 8 positions agree with TRBD1. Germline loops: CDR1 MNHNS, CDR2 SASEGT. CDR3 length: 11 amino acids.

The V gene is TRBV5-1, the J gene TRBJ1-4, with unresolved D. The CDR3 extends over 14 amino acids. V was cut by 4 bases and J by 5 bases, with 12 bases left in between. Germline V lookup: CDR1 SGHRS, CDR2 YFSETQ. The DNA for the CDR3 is TGCGCCAGCAGCCAACAGTTACTGAATGAAAAACTGTTTTTT. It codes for CASSQQLLNEKLFF.

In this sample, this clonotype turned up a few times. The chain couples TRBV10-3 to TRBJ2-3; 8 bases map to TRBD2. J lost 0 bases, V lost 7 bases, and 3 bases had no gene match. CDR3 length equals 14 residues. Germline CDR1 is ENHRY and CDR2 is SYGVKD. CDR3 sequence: CAINTGGSTDTQYF. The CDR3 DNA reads TGTGCCATCAACACGGGGGGGAGCACAGATACGCAGTATTTT.

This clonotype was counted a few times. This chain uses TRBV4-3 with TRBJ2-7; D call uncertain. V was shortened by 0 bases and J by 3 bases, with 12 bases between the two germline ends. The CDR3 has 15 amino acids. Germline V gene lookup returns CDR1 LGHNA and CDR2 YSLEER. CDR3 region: CASSQDIGQNYEQYF. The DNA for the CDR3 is TGCGCCAGCAGCCAAGATATTGGGCAGAACTACGAGCAGTACTTC.

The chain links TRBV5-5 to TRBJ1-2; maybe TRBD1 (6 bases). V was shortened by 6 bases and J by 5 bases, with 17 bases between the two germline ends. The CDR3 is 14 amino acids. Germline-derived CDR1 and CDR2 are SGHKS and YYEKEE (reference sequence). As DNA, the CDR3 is TGTGCCAGCACCTGGGGGGCCAGTAAATATGGCTACACCTTC. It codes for CASTWGASKYGYTF.

The CDR3 nucleotides read TGTGCCAGCAGCCAAGTCAGTGTGGTTACTTTCCTGTATTTT. Its translation: CASSQVSVVTFLYF. This chain connects TRBV4-2 to TRBJ2-3, with D uncertain. This CDR3 is built from 14 residues. Per the germline V gene, CDR1 is LGHNA and CDR2 is YNFKEQ. The ends were cut back, 1 base at V and 14 bases at J, with 19 bases in the middle.

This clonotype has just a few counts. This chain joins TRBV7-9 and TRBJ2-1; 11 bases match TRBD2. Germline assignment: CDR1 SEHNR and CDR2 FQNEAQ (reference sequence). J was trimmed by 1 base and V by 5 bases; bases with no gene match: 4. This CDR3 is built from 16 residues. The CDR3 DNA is TGTGCCAGCAGCATGACTAGCGGGGCTTCCTACAATGAGCAGTTCTTC. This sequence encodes CASSMTSGASYNEQFF.

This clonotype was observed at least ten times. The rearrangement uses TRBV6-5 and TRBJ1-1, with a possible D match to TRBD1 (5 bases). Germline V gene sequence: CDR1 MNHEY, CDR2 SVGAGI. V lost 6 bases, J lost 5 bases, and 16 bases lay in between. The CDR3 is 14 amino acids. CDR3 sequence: CASSGREKLTEAFF. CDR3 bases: TGTGCCAGCAGCGGCAGGGAGAAACTTACTGAAGCTTTCTTT.